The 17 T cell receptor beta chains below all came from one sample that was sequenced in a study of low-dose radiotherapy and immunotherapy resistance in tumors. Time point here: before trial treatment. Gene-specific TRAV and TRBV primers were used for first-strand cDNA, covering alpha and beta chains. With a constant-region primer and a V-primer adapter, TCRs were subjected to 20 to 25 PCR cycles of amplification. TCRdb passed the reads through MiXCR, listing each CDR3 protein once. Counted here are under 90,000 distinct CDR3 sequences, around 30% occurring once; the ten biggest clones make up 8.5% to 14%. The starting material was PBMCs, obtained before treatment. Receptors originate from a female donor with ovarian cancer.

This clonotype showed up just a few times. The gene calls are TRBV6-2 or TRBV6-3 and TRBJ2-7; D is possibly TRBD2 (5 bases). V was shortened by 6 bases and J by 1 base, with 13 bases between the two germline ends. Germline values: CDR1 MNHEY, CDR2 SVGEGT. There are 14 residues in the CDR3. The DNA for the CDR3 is TGTGCCAGCAGCCCGATGGCGGGTTCCTACGAGCAGTACTTC. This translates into CASSPMAGSYEQYF.

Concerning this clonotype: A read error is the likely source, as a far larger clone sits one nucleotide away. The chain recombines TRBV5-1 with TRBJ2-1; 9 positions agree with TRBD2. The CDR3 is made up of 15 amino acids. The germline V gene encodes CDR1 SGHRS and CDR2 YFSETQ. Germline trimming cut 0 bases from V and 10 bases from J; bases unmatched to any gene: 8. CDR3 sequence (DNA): TGCGCCAGCAGCTTGGGCGGGAGGGACTCCTACGAGCAGTTCTTC. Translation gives CASSLGGRDSYEQFF.

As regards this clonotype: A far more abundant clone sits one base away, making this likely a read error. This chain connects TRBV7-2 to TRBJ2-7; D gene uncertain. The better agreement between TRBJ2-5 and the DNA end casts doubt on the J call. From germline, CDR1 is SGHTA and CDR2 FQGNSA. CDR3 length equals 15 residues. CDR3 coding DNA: TGTGGCAGCAGCTTACATGGCCAGAAACAAGAGACCCAGTACTTC. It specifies CGSSLHGQKQETQYF.

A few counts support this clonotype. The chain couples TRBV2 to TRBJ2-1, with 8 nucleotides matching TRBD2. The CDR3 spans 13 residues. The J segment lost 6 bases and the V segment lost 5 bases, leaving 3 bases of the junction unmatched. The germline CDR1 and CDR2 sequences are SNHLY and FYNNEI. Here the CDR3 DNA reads TGTGCCAGCAGTCCGGGGGGGCGCAATGAGCAGTTCTTC. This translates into CASSPGGRNEQFF. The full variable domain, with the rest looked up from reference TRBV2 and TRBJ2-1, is EPEVTQTPSHQVTQMGQEVILRCVPISNHLYFYWYRQILGQKVEFLVSFYNNEISEKSEIFDDQFSVERPDGSNFTLKIRSTKLEDSAMYFCASSPGGRNEQFFGPGTRLTVL.

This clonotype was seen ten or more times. CDR3 in amino acids: CASSLKGGTSRSYEQYF. Written as DNA, the CDR3 is TGTGCCAGCAGCTTAAAGGGAGGGACTAGCAGGTCCTACGAGCAGTACTTC. This sequence joins TRBV7-9 and TRBJ2-7; 9 nucleotides line up with TRBD2. Trimming at V came to 2 bases and at J to 1 base, leaving 9 bases not matched to a gene. CDR1 SEHNR and CDR2 FQNEAQ come from the germline V gene (reference sequence). The CDR3 spans 17 residues.

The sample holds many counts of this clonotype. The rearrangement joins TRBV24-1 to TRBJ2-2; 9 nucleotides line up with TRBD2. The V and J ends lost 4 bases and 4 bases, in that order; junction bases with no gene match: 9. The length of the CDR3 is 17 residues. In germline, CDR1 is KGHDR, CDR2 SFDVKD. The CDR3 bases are TGTGCCACCAGTGACCCTGGCGGGAGGGTGACCACCGGGGAGCTGTTTTTT. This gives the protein CATSDPGGRVTTGELFF.

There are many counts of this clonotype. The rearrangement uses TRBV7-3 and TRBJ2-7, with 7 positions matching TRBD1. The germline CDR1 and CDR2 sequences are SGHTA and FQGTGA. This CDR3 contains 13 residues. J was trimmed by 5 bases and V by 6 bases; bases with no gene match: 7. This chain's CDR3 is CASSPGQVHEQYF. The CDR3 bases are TGTGCCAGCAGTCCCGGACAGGTTCACGAGCAGTACTTC.

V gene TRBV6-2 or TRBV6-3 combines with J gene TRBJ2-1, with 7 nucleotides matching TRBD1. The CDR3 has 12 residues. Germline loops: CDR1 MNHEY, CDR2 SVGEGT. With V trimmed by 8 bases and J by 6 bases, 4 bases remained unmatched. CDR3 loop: CASEGQSNEQFF. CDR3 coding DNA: TGTGCCAGCGAGGGACAGAGCAATGAGCAGTTCTTC.

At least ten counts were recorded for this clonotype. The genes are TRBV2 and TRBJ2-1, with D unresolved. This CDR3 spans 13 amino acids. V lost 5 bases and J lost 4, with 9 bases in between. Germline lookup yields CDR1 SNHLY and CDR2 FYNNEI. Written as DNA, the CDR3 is TGTGCCAGCAGTTATTCGCGATACAATGAGCAGTTCTTC. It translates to CASSYSRYNEQFF.

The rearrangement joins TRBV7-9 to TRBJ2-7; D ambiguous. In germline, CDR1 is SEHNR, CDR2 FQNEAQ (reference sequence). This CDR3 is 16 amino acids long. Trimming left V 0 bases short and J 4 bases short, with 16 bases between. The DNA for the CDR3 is TGTGCCAGCAGCTTAGCCCGTGGGAAGGCCGCTTACGAGCAGTACTTC. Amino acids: CASSLARGKAAYEQYF.

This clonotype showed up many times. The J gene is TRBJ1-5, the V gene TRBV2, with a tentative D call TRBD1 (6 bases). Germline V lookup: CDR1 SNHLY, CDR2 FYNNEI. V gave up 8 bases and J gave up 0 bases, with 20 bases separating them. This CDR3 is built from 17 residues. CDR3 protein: CASEPAQGDYSNQPQHF. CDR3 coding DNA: TGTGCCAGCGAACCGGCACAGGGCGATTATAGCAATCAGCCCCAGCATTTT.

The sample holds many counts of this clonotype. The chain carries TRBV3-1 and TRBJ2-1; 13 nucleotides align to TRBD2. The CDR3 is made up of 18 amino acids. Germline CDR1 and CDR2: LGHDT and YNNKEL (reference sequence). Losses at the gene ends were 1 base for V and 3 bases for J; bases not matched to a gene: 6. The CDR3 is CASSQGLGLAGIYNEQFF. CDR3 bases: TGTGCCAGCAGCCAAGGATTGGGACTAGCGGGAATCTACAATGAGCAGTTCTTC.

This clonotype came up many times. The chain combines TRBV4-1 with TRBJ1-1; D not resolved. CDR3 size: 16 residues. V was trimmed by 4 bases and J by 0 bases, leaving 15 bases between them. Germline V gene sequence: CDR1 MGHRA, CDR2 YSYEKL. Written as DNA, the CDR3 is TGCGCCAGCAGCCTTCCTTTAGGACGGATGAACACTGAAGCTTTCTTT. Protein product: CASSLPLGRMNTEAFF.

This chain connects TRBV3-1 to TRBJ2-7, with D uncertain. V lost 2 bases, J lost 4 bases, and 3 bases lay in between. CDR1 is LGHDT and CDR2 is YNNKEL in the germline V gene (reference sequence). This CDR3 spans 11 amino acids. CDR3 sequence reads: CASSQIYEQYF. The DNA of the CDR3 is TGTGCCAGCAGCCAAATTTACGAGCAGTACTTC.

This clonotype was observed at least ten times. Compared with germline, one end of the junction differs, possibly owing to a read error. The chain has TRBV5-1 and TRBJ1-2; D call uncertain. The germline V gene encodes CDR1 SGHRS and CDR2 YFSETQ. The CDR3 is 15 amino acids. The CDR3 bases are TGTGCCAGCAGCTGGGTGGCCTCTCAAGAGCGTGGCTACACCTTC. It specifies CASSWVASQERGYTF.

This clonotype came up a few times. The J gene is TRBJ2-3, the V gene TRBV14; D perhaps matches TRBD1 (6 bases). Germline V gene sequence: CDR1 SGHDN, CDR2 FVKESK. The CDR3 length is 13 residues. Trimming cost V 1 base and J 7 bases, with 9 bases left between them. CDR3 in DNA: TGTGCCAGCAGCCAAGGGACAGCCAATACGCAGTATTTT. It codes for CASSQGTANTQYF.

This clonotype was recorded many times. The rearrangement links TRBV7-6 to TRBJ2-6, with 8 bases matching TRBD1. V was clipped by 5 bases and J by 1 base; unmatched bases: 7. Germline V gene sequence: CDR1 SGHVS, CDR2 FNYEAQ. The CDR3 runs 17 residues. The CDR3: CASSPQGAASGANVLTF. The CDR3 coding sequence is TGTGCCAGCAGCCCCCAGGGGGCGGCTTCTGGGGCCAACGTCCTGACTTTC.